A single sample is the source of the 4 T cell receptor beta chains below, sequenced in a study of sequential checkpoint blockade in melanoma (dated 2019 in TCRdb). The treatment or condition label, read with the paper, signifies: randomized to nivolumab then ipilimumab (arm A) or the reverse (arm B). Library preparation was by the immunoSEQ multiplex PCR assay. TCRdb took over this immuneACCESS table, retaining in-frame rearrangements with V and J assigned. Such tables are incomplete; in checked studies, under half of the missing clones stem from an unresolved V gene, and the remainder is unexplained. The sample table shows some 9,600 clones, and about 24% are seen once. The top ten hold less than 20% of the sample. Material: tumor tissue (inferred from file names), obtained from a patient given nivolumab and ipilimumab in sequence. The receptor source for this set is a human donor with melanoma.

This clone was picked up one time. The rearrangement uses TRBV14 and TRBJ2-1; D is unresolved. Trimming cost V 4 bases and J 4 bases, with 5 bases left between them. This CDR3 is built from 12 residues. Germline V gives CDR1 SGHDN, CDR2 FVKESK. The CDR3 sequence is CASSRVYNEQFF. CDR3 coding DNA: TGTGCCAGCAGCCGAGTGTACAATGAGCAGTTCTTC.

V usage is TRBV5-1 and J usage is TRBJ1-2; 8 nucleotides align to TRBD1. In germline, CDR1 is SGHRS, CDR2 YFSETQ. The V segment lost 0 bases and the J segment 5 bases; nucleotides outside the gene matches: 6. CDR3 length: 15 residues. CDR3 in amino acids: CASSLEQGVGYGYTF. Written as DNA, the CDR3 is TGCGCCAGCAGCTTGGAACAGGGGGTGGGGTATGGCTACACCTTC. Drawing the rest from reference TRBV5-1 and TRBJ1-2, the complete variable domain is KAGVTQTPRYLIKTRGQQVTLSCSPISGHRSVSWYQQTPGQGLQFLFEYFSETQRNKGNFPGRFSGRQFSNSRSEMNVSTLELGDSALYLCASSLEQGVGYGYTFGSGTRLTVV.

This clone was picked up many times. V is TRBV7-2 and J is TRBJ2-7; 12 bases are a match to TRBD2. With V trimmed by 6 bases and J by 6 bases, 3 bases remained unmatched. The CDR3 sequence is 13 residues long. Per germline, CDR1 SGHTA and CDR2 FQGNSA. The CDR3 spells CASSLAGGGEQYF. The CDR3 DNA follows: TGTGCCAGCAGTCTAGCGGGAGGGGGCGAGCAGTACTTC.

This clone was detected many times. CDR3 coding DNA: TGTGCCAGCAGCTTCTCGGGACAACCCTATGGCTACACCTTC. Its protein product is CASSFSGQPYGYTF. J is TRBJ1-2 and V is TRBV11-3; a weak D match, TRBD1 (6 bases). Germline-derived CDR1 and CDR2 are SGHNT and YENEEA. The CDR3 spans 14 residues. V lost 3 bases and J lost 4, with 12 bases in between.